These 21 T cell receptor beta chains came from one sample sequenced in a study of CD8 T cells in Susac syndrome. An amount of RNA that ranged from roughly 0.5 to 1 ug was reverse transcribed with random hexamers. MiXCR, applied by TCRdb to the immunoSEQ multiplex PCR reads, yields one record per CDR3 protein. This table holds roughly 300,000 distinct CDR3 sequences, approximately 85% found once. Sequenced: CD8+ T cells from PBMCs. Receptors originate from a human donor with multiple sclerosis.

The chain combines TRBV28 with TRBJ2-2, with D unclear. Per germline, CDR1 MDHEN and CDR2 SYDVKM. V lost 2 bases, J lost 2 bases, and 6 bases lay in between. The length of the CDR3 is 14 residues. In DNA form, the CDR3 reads TGTGCCAGCAGTTTAGCCCTCAACACCGGGGAGCTGTTTTTT. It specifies CASSLALNTGELFF.

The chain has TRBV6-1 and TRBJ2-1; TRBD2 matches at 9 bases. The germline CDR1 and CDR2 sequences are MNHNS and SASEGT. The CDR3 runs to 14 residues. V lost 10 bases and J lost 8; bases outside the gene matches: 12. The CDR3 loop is CATPSGDLLDEQFF. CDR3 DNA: TGTGCCACCCCTAGCGGGGATTTACTCGATGAGCAGTTCTTC.

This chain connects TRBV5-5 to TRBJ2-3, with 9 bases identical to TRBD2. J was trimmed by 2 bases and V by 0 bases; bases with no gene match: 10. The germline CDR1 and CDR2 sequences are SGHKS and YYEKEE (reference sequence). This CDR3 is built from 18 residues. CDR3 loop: CASSLERSAGGPTDTQYF. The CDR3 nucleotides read TGTGCCAGCAGCTTGGAAAGGTCGGCGGGAGGGCCCACAGATACGCAGTATTTT.

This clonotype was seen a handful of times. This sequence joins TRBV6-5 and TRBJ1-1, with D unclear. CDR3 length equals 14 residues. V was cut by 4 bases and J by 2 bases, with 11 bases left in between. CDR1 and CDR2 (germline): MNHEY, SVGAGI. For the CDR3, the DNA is TGTGCCAGCAGTTCTCCTAATGCTAACACTGAAGCTTTCTTT. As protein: CASSSPNANTEAFF.

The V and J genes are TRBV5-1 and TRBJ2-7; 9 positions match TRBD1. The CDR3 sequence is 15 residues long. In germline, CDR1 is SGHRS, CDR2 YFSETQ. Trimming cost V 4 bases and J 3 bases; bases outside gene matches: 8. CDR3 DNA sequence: TGCGCCAGCAGCAGAACAGGGGGCACCGTCTACGAGCAGTACTTC. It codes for CASSRTGGTVYEQYF.

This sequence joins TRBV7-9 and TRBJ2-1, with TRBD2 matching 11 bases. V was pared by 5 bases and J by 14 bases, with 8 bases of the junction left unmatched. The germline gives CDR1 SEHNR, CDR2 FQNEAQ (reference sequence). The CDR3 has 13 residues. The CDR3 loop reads CASSLKLAGEEFF. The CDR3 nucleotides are TGTGCCAGCAGCCTAAAACTAGCGGGGGAGGAGTTCTTC.

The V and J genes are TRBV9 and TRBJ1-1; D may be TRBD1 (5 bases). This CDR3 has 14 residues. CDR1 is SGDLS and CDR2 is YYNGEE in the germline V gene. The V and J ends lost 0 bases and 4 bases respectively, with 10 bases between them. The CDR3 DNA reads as TGTGCCAGCAGCGTAGGCGGGGGTGGCACTGAAGCTTTCTTT. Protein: CASSVGGGGTEAFF.

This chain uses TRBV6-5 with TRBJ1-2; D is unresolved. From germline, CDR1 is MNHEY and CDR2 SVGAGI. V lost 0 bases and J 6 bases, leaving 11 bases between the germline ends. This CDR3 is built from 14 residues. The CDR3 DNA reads TGTGCCAGCAGTTACTCCGGCGCGGGGAATGGCTACACCTTC. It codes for CASSYSGAGNGYTF.

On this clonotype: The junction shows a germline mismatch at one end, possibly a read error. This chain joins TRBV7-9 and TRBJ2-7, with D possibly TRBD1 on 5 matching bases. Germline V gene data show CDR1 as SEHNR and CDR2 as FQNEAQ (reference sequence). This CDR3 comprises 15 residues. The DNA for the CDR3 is TGTGCCAGCAGTTTAGGACACCCTTCTGATTACGAGCAGTACTTC. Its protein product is CASSLGHPSDYEQYF.

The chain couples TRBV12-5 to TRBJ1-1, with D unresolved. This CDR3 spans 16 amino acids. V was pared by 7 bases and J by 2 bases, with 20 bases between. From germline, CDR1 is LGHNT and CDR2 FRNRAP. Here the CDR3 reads CASDPDGSQGNTEAFF. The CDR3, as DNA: TGTGCTAGTGACCCGGATGGGTCCCAAGGTAACACTGAAGCTTTCTTT.

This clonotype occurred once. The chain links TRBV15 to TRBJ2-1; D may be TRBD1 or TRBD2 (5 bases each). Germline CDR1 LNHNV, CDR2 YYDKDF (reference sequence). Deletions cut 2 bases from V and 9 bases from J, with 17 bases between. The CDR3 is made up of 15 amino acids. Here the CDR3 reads CATSRPGPPEREQFF. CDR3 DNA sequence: TGTGCCACCAGCAGACCGGGACCCCCCGAACGTGAGCAGTTCTTC.

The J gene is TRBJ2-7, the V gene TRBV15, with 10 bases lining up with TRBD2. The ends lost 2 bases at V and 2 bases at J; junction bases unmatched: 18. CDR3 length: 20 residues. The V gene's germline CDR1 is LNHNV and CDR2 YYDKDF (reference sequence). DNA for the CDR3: TGTGCCACCAGCAGAACCTTTGGGACTAGCGTGGAGGTTATAGCCTACGAGCAGTACTTC. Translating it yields CATSRTFGTSVEVIAYEQYF. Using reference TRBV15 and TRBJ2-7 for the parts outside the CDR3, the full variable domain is DAMVIQNPRYQVTQFGKPVTLSCSQTLNHNVMYWYQQKSSQAPKLLFHYYDKDFNNEADTPDNFQSRRPNTSFCFLDIRSPGLGDTAMYLCATSRTFGTSVEVIAYEQYFGPGTRLTVT.

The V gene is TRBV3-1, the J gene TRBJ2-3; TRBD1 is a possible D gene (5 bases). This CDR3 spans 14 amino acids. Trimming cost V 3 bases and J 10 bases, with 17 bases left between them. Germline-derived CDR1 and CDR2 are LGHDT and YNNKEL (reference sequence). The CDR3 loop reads CASSHPRQFVAQYF. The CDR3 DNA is TGTGCCAGCAGCCACCCCCGACAGTTTGTGGCGCAGTATTTT.

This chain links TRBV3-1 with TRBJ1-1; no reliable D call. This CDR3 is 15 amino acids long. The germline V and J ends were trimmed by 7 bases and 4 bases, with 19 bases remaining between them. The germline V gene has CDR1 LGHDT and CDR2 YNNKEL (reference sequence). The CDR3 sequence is CASTPILGSGTEAFF. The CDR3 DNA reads TGTGCCAGCACCCCGATCCTCGGTAGTGGCACTGAAGCTTTCTTT. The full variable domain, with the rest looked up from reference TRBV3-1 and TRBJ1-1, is DTAVSQTPKYLVTQMGNDKSIKCEQNLGHDTMYWYKQDSKKFLKIMFSYNNKELIINETVPNRFSPKSPDKAHLNLHINSLELGDSAVYFCASTPILGSGTEAFFGQGTRLTVV.

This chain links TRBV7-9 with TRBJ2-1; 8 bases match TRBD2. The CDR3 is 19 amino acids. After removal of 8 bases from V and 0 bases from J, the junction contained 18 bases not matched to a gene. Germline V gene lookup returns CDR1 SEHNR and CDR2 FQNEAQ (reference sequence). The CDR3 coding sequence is TGTGCCAGCTCGAGAGCGCTAGCGGGCATAATAAGCTCCTACAATGAGCAGTTCTTC. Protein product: CASSRALAGIISSYNEQFF.

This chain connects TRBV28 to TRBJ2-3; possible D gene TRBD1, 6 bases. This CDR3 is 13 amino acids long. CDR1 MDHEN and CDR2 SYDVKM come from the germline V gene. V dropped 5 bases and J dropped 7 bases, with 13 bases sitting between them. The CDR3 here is CASSLTGPHTQYF. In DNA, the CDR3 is TGTGCCAGCAGTCTTACAGGGCCACATACGCAGTATTTT.

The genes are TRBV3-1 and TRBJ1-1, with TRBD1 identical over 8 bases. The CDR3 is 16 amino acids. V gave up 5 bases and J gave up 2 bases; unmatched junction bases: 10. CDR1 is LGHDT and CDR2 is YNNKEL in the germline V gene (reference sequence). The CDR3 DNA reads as TGTGCCAGCAGCTCGCAAGGACAGGGATACAACACTGAAGCTTTCTTT. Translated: CASSSQGQGYNTEAFF.

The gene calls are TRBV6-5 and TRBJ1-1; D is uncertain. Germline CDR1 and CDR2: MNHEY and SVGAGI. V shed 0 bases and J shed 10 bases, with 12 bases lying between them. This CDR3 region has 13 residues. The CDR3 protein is CASSYSSFRGAFF. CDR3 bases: TGTGCCAGCAGTTACTCGAGCTTCAGAGGAGCTTTCTTT.

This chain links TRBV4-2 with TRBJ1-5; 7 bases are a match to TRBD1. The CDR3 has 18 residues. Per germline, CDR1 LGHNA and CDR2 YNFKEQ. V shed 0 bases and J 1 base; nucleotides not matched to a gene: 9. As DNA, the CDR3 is TGTGCCAGCAGCCAAGATCCCGGACAGGCAGTCAGCAATCAGCCCCAGCATTTT. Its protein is CASSQDPGQAVSNQPQHF.

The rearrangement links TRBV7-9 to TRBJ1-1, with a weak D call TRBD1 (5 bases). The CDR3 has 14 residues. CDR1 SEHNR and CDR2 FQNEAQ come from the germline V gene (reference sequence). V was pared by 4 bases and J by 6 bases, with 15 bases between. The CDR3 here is CASSSTRGAAEAFF. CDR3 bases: TGTGCCAGCAGCTCCACCCGAGGGGCAGCTGAAGCTTTCTTT.

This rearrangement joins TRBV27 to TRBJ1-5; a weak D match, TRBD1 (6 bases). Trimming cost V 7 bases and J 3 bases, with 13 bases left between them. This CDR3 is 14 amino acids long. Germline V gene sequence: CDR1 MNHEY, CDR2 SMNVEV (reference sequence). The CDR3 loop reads CASNDGGSNQPQHF. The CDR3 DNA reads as TGTGCCAGCAATGATGGGGGCTCCAATCAGCCCCAGCATTTT.